A selection of T cell receptor beta chains follows, all from one sample in a study of blood T cell repertoires in COVID-19. Profiling relied on immunoSEQ multiplex PCR, and the TCRdb table lists in-frame clones only, not all of them. The sample lists 100,000 or so clones, around 93% occurring once. The sequenced material came from peripheral blood. The receptor set was obtained from a man aged 50 or older with acute or convalescent COVID-19. Both conserved end residues are trimmed from each CDR3.

V gene: TRBV6-5
CDR3 protein: ASSPLGGGDEKLF

V gene: TRBV11-2
CDR3 protein: ASRSLRPGQGSNEQF

V gene: TRBV6-5
CDR3 protein: ASRRGGEQY

V gene: TRBV30
CDR3 protein: AWSRQGRGTEAF

V gene: TRBV7-8
CDR3 protein: ASSPELSATGHTDTQY

V gene: TRBV7-2
CDR3 protein: ASSLGTASGNTIY

V gene: TRBV28
CDR3 protein: ASRGSGTLQGDTQY

V gene: TRBV19
CDR3 protein: ASCSGGYNSPLH

V gene: TRBV4-2
CDR3 protein: AAAEVGSTEAF

V gene: TRBV6-5
CDR3 protein: ASSQDSVNYGYT

V gene: TRBV6-2/TRBV6-3
CDR3 protein: ASNPGSVLRSTEAF

V gene: TRBV12-3/TRBV12-4
CDR3 protein: ASSFGGAAEAF

V gene: TRBV5-1
CDR3 protein: ASSFDRGLYEQY

V gene: TRBV11-3
CDR3 protein: ATSASSGNTIY

V gene: TRBV7-2
CDR3 protein: ASTLTSGGNNEQF

V gene: TRBV30
CDR3 protein: AWSVLGGTEAF

V gene: TRBV19
CDR3 protein: ASADRGILGYT

V gene: TRBV19
CDR3 protein: ASSSTGPQH

V gene: TRBV6-2/TRBV6-3
CDR3 protein: ASSYEGAKNQPQH

V gene: TRBV7-9
CDR3 protein: ASSSPSGGAYEQY

V gene: TRBV2
CDR3 protein: ASVETGLHFMNTEAF

V gene: TRBV5-4
CDR3 protein: ASSLWTGQAVSGYT

V gene: TRBV5-1
CDR3 protein: ASSLSDRVDSPLH

V gene: TRBV2
CDR3 protein: ASTGQGNSPLH

V gene: TRBV5-4
CDR3 protein: ASSAGTGWEPLH

V gene: TRBV3-1/TRBV3-2
CDR3 protein: ASSQGGLAGNEQF

V gene: TRBV14
CDR3 protein: ASSSYTTVRGYNEQF

V gene: TRBV9
CDR3 protein: ASSVRGMNTGELF

V gene: TRBV27
CDR3 protein: ASSLGGEGEKLF

V gene: TRBV7-9
CDR3 protein: ASSFGQGEAF

V gene: TRBV18
CDR3 protein: ASSPQTVDQNTEAF

V gene: TRBV7-2
CDR3 protein: ASSLDVGHTTLGNGYT

V gene: TRBV9
CDR3 protein: ASSVEGSGRDTEAF

V gene: TRBV5-6
CDR3 protein: ASSLGRVNQPQH

V gene: TRBV5-1
CDR3 protein: ASSGRPRVLTTDTQY

V gene: TRBV18
CDR3 protein: ASSFGQAAIEAF

V gene: TRBV27
CDR3 protein: ASSARGLPNTGELF

V gene: TRBV28
CDR3 protein: ASSTGGNEQF

V gene: TRBV7-2
CDR3 protein: ASSLRGSGQLNYGYT

V gene: TRBV29-1
CDR3 protein: SVEAMANYGYT

V gene: TRBV5-6
CDR3 protein: ASSFRGTNTGELF

V gene: TRBV5-6
CDR3 protein: ASSLGTGNNQPQH

V gene: TRBV19
CDR3 protein: ASSRGGGPGELF

V gene: TRBV7-2
CDR3 protein: ASSLAGTQTDTQY

V gene: TRBV27
CDR3 protein: ASSFTGTGNTIY

V gene: TRBV7-9
CDR3 protein: ASSLAGPAGNGYT

V gene: TRBV7-2
CDR3 protein: ASSFSRQGYEQY

V gene: TRBV30
CDR3 protein: AWSEGVNGYGYT

V gene: TRBV11-2
CDR3 protein: ASSRDRAQETQY

V gene: TRBV30
CDR3 protein: AWTRSDYGYT

V gene: TRBV3-1/TRBV3-2
CDR3 protein: ASSQGTGSSPLH

V gene: TRBV7-2
CDR3 protein: ASSFGGQLLSSYNEQF

V gene: TRBV28
CDR3 protein: ASSRRSDGRGVKETQY

V gene: TRBV2
CDR3 protein: ASSVRVGLYNSPLH

V gene: TRBV5-1
CDR3 protein: ASRPGVTGNTIY

V gene: TRBV5-4
CDR3 protein: ASSTESTGTFEKLF

V gene: TRBV6-5
CDR3 protein: ASSLGQMNGYT

V gene: TRBV5-1
CDR3 protein: ASSLEDGGKAF

V gene: TRBV30
CDR3 protein: AWSVGTAYQETQY